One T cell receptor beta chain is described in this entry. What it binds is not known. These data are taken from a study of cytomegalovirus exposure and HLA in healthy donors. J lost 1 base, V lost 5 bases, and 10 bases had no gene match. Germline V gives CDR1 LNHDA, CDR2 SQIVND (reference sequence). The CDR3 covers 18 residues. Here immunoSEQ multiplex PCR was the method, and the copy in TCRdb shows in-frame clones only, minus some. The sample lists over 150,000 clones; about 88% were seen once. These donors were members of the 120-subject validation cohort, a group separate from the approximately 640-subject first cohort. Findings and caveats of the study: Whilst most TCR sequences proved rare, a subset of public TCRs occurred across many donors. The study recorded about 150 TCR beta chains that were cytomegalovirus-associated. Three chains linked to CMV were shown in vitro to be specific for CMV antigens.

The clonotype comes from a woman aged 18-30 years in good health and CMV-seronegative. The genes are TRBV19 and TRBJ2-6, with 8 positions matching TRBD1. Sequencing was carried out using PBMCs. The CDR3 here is CASSGWGQEPSGANVLTF. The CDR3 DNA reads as TGTGCCAGTAGTGGCTGGGGACAGGAGCCTTCTGGGGCCAACGTCCTGACTTTC.